Listed below are T cell receptor beta chains from one sample, sequenced in a study of T cell repertoires in cytomegalovirus infection. One entry per CDR3 protein, called by TCRdb with MiXCR from the reads. The sample has 200,000 or so distinct CDR3 sequences; 28% are singletons. Input material: PBMCs. These receptors all stem from a human donor in good health (CMV status not recorded). Some clones in this sample may be carry-over from other donors' samples. CDR3s include the opening cysteine and the closing phenylalanine or tryptophan. Fields, in order: D gene, clone size, V gene, CDR3 length, J gene, CDR3 DNA, CDR3 protein. A D gene is named only where the DNA matches it firmly. The size field is filled for only some rows; it gives once, few, many or a size class.

-	-	TRBV20-1	15	TRBJ1-2	TGCAGTGCTAGAGTAGGGGCCGAACCTGTCTATGGCTACACCTTC	CSARVGAEPVYGYTF
-	-	TRBV7-8	13	TRBJ2-3	TGTGCCAGCAGCATCCCCGGACCAGATACGCAGTATTTT	CASSIPGPDTQYF
-	few	TRBV6-6	15	TRBJ2-2	TGTGCCAGCAGCAGACAGCCCCCGAACACCGGGGAGCTGTTTTTT	CASSRQPPNTGELFF
-	-	TRBV20-1	17	TRBJ2-7	TGCAGTGCTAGGGGGGACCGCCAAGACAGGAGCTGCTACGAGCAGTACTTC	CSARGDRQDRSCYEQYF
TRBD1	-	TRBV7-6	11	TRBJ1-5	TGTGCCAGCAGCTTAGGGCAGGGGGGATGTTTT	CASSLGQGGCF
-	many	TRBV11-2	13	TRBJ1-6	TGTGCCAGCAGCTTAAATTTGGACTCACCCCTCCACTTT	CASSLNLDSPLHF
-	many	TRBV7-2	14	TRBJ1-1	TGTGCCAGCAGCTTGACAGAACTAAACACTGAAGCTTTCTTT	CASSLTELNTEAFF
-	-	TRBV5-5	14	TRBJ1-2	TGTGCCAGCAGCTCCGACGGGGGTGTTGGAGGCTACACCTTC	CASSSDGGVGGYTF
TRBD1	-	TRBV5-1	15	TRBJ1-4	TGCGCCAGCAGCTTCGGACAGGGCCTTAATGAAAAACTGTTTTTT	CASSFGQGLNEKLFF
TRBD2	-	TRBV29-1	15	TRBJ2-7	TGCAGCGTTTCCGGACGGAGCGGGGTTTCCTACGAGCAGTACTTC	CSVSGRSGVSYEQYF
TRBD1	-	TRBV25-1	15	TRBJ1-6	TGTGCCAGCAGTGCCCGGGACAGGGTGGATTCACCCCTCCACTTT	CASSARDRVDSPLHF
-	-	TRBV6-5	12	TRBJ1-1	TGTGCCAGCCATTCCGGGAACACTGAAGCTTTCTTT	CASHSGNTEAFF
-	few	TRBV7-6	12	TRBJ2-7	TGTGCCAGCAGCTTAGATACCGGCGAGCAGTACTTC	CASSLDTGEQYF